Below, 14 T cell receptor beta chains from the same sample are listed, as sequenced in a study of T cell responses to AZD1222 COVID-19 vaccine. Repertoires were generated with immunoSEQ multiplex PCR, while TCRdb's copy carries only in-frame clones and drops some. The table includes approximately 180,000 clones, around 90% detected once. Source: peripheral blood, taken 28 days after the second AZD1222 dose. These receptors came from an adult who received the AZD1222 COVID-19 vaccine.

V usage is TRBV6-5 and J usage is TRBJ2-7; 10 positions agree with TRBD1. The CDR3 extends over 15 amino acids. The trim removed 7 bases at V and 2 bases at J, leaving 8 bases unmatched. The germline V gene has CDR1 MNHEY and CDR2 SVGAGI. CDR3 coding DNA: TGTGCCAGCACCCGTTCCGGGACAGGGGCCTACGAGCAGTACTTC. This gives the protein CASTRSGTGAYEQYF.

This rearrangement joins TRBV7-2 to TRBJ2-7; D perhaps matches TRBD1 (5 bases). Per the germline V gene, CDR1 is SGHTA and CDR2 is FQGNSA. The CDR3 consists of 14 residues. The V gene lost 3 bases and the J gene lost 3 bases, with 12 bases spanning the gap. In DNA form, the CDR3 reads TGTGCCAGCAGCTTGGAAAGGGGCGTCTACGAGCAGTACTTC. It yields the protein CASSLERGVYEQYF. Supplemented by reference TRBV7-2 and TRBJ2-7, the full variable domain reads GAGVSQSPSNKVTEKGKDVELRCDPISGHTALYWYRQSLGQGLEFLIYFQGNSAPDKSGLPSDRFSAERTGGSVSTLTIQRTQQEDSAVYLCASSLERGVYEQYFGPGTRLTVT.

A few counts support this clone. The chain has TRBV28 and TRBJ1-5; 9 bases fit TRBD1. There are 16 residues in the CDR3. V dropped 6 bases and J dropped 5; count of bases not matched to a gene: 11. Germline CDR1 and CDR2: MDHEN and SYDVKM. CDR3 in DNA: TGTGCCAGCAGCCCCAGACAGGGGGAGATGGATCAGCCCCAGCATTTT. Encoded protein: CASSPRQGEMDQPQHF.

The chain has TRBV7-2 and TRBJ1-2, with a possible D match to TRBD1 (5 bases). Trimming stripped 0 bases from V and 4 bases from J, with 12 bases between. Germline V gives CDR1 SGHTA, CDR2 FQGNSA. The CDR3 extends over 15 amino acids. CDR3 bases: TGTGCCAGCAGCTTAGCCCCGGGGACTGTCTATGGCTACACCTTC. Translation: CASSLAPGTVYGYTF.

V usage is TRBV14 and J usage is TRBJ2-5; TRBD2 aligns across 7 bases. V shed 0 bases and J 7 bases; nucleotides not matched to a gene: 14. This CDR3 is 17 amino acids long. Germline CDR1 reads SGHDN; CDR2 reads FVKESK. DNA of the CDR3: TGTGCCAGCAGCCAAGATCAAGGCCTAGCGGCCCCCAGGACCCAGTACTTC. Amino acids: CASSQDQGLAAPRTQYF.

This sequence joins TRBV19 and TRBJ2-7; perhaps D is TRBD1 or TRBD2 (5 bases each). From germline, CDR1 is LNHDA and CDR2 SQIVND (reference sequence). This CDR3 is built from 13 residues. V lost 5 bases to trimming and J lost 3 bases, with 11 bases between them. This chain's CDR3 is CASSLQGVYEQYF. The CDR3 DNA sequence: TGTGCCAGTAGTCTGCAGGGAGTCTACGAGCAGTACTTC.

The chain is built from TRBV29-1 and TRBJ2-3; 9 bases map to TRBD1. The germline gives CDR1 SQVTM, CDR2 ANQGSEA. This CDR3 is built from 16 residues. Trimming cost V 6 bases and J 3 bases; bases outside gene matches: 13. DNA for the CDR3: TGCAGCGTCACCGACGATTACAGGGGGCAGACAGATACGCAGTATTTT. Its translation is CSVTDDYRGQTDTQYF.

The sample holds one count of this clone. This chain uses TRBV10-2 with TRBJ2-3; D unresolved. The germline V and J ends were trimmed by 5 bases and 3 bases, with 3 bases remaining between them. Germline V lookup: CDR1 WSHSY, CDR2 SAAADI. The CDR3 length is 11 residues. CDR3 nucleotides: TGCGCCAGCAGTAGGACAGATACGCAGTATTTT. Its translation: CASSRTDTQYF.

CDR3: CASTSDRGRETQYF. The CDR3 DNA is TGTGCCAGCACCTCGGACCGGGGAAGGGAGACCCAGTACTTC. This rearrangement joins TRBV6-5 to TRBJ2-5, with D maybe TRBD2 (5 bases). CDR1 and CDR2 (germline): MNHEY, SVGAGI. The CDR3 totals 14 residues. Trimming pared 7 bases from V and 5 bases from J, leaving 17 bases between.

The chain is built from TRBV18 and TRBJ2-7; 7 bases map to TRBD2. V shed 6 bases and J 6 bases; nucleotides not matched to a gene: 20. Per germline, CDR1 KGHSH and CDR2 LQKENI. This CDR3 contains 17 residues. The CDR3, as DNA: TGTGCCAGCTCTGCCCTGTCCCCGGGACTAACACCCCCCGAGCAGTACTTC. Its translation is CASSALSPGLTPPEQYF.

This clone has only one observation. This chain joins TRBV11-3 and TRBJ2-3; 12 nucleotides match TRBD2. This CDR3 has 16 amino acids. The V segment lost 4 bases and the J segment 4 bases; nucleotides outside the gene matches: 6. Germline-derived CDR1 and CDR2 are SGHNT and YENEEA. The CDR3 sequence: CASSSSSGRAPDTQYF. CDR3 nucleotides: TGTGCCAGCAGCTCCTCTAGCGGGAGGGCCCCAGATACGCAGTATTTT.

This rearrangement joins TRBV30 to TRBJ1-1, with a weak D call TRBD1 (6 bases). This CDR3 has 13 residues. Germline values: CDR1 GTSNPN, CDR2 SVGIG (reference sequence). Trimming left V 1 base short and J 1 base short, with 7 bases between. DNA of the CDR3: TGTGCCTGGAGTGAACAGGGGAACACTGAAGCTTTCTTT. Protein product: CAWSEQGNTEAFF.

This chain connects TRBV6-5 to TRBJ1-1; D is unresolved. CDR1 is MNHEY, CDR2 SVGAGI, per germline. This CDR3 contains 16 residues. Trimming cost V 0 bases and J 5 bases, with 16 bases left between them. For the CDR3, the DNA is TGTGCCAGCAGTTACTCACCGGGGAGGAGAGGTACTGAAGCTTTCTTT. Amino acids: CASSYSPGRRGTEAFF.

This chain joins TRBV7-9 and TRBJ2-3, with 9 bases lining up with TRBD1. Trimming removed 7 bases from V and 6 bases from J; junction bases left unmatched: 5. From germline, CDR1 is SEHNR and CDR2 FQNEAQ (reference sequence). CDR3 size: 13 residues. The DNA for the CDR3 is TGTGCCAGCAACGACAGGGGGGCGGATACGCAGTATTTT. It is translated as CASNDRGADTQYF.